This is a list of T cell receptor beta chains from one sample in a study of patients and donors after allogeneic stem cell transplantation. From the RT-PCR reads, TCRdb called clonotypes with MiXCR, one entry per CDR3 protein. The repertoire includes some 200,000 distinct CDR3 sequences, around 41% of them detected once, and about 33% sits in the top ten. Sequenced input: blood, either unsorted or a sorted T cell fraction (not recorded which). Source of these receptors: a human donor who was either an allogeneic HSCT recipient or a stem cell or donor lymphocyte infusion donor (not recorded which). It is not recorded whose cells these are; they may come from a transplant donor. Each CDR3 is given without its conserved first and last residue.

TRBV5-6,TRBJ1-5,ASSFVQGAQPQH
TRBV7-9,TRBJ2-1,ASSLPQAAEQF
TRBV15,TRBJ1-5,ATSSQRDMEPQH
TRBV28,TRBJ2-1,ASSLATSGRMVEQF
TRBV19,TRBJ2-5,ASSITGIQETQY
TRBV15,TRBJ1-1,ATSSRDRLGTEAF
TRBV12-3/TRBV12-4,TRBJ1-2,ASSLGSTYGCT
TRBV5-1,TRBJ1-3,ASSSTVTGNTIY
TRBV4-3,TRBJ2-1,ASSQRRFNEQF
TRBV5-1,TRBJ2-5,ASRSGPQETQY
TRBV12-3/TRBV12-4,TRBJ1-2,ASAYGDYGYT
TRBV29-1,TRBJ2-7,SVAGVGDEQY
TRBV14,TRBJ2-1,ASSQKNEQF
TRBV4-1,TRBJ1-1,ASSQLQGAKQGEAF
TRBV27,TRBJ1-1,ASSSLLTGRHGDTEAF
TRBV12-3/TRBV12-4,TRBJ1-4,ASSTTGTPTNEKLF
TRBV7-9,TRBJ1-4,ASSLARTGVEKLF
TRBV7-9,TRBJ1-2,ASSPGGQGARSWGYT
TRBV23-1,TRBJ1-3,ASSQSSQVSGNTIY
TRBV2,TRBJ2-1,ASSEGTGGSLDEQF
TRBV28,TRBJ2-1,ASSLLGLQEQF
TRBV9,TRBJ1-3,ASSPFGNTIY
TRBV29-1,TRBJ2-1,SALAPSSYNEQF
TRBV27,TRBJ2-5,ASRQARETQY
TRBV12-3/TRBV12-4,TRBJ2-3,ASTGGTAGDTQY
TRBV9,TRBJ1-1,ASSLGTGTEAF
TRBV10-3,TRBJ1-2,AIAVLDRSGYT
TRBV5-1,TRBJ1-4,ASSYEGPNEKLF
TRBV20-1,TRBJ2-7,SALTYEQY